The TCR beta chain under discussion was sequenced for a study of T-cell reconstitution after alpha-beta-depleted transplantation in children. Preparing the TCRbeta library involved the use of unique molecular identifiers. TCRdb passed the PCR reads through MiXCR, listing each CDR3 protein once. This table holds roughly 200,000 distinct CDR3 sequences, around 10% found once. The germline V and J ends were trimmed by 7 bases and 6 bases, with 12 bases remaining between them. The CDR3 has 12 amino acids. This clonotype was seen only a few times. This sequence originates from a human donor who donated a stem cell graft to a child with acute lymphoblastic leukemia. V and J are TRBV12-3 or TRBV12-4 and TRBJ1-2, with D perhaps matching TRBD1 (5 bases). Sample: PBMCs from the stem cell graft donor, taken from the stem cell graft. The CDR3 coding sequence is TGTGCCAGCAACCTAAACAGGAATGGCTACACCTTC. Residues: CASNLNRNGYTF.